This T cell receptor (beta chain) comes out of a study of T cells in Graves' hyperthyroidism and ophthalmopathy. Study-wide findings and caveats: Among clonotypes expanded in thyroid above 0.001, most were also found in blood. Model output signaled ophthalmopathy a median roughly 6.5 months ahead of onset.

In its sample, this clonotype was seen a few times. Its cognate antigen is unknown. What was amplified from RNA transcripts were TCR beta CDR3 regions. RT-PCR in the first round (using the HTBI primer set) targeted the TCR CDR3. TCRdb called the multiplex PCR reads again in MiXCR, with one record for every CDR3 protein. Found here are around 700,000 distinct CDR3 sequences, around a sixth of them singletons; the top ten hold 15% to 20%. V was clipped by 5 bases and J by 0 bases; unmatched bases: 7. This CDR3 comprises 16 residues. CDR1 is PRHDT and CDR2 is FYEKMQ in the germline V gene (reference sequence).

V gene TRBV13 combines with J gene TRBJ2-1, with 7 bases fitting TRBD2. Specimen: blood. This TCR derives from a woman in her forties or fifties with Graves' hyperthyroidism that later progressed to Graves' ophthalmopathy. The CDR3 here is CASSPTGGSSYNEQFF. For the CDR3, the DNA is TGTGCCAGCAGCCCCACCGGGGGGAGCTCCTACAATGAGCAGTTCTTC.